The clone carrying this T cell receptor beta chain has ten or more counts. The target antigen is unknown. V lost 5 bases to trimming and J lost 2 bases, with 10 bases between them. Germline loops: CDR1 MDHEN, CDR2 SYDVKM. The CDR3 has 13 amino acids. Indicated time point: persistent/refractory GD, antithyroid drugs over 5 years with positive TRAb. TCR sequences were obtained from RNA taken from PBMCs. Patients all came to the study from an endocrinology department in Xi'an, China. Into tubes containing EDTA, about 10 milliliters of peripheral blood were drawn. The sample is drawn from a study of regulatory T cells in long-lasting Graves disease. Assembly of TCR beta libraries relied on iRepertoire HTBI primers together with Arm-PCR of CDR3 regions. One entry per CDR3 protein, called by TCRdb with MiXCR from the multiplex PCR reads. The sample holds 400,000 to 500,000 distinct CDR3 sequences, approximately 22% seen once.

Study results and caveats: Examination was confined to peripheral blood, excluding thyroid tissue. Patients with persistent disease showed a bias toward TRBV28, TRBJ1-2 and TRBJ2-5.

The TCR sequence derives from a female donor with Graves disease. Sequenced here: peripheral blood mononuclear cells (PBMCs), sampled when the disease was refractory, from a patient treated with antithyroid drugs. The rearrangement uses TRBV28 and TRBJ2-7; a weak D match, TRBD1 (6 bases). The CDR3 DNA follows: TGTGCCAGCAGTCCCCAGGGGACCTACGAGCAGTACTTC. It translates to CASSPQGTYEQYF.